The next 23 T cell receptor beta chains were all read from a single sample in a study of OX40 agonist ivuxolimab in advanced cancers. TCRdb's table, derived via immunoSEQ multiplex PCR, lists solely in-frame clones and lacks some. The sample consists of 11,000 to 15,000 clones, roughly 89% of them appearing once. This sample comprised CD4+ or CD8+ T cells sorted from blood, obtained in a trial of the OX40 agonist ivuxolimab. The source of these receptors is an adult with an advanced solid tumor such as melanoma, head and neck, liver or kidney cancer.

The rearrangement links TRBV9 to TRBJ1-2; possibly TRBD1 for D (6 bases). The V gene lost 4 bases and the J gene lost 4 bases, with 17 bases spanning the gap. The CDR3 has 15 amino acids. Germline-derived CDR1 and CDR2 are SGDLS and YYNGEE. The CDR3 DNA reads TGTGCCAGCAGCTCCGATACAGGGATTTTCTATGGCTACACCTTC. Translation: CASSSDTGIFYGYTF.

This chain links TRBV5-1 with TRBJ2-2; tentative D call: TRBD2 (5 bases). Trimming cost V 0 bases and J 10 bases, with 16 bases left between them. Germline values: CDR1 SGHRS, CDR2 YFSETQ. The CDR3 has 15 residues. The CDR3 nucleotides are TGCGCCAGCAGCTTGGGGGTGGGCAGCGGAGAGGAGCTGTTTTTT. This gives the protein CASSLGVGSGEELFF.

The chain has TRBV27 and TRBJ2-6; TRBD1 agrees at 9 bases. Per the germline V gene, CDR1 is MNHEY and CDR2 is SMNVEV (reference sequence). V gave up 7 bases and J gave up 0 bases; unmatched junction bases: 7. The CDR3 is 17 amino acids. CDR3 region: CASTVGQGVSGANVLTF. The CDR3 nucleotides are TGTGCCAGCACAGTGGGACAGGGAGTCTCTGGGGCCAACGTCCTGACTTTC.

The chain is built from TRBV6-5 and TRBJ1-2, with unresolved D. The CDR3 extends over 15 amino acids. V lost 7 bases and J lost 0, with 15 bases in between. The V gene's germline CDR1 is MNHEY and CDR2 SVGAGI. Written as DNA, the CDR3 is TGTGCCAGCAAGATAGGAGTATTAGCTAACTATGGCTACACCTTC. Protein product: CASKIGVLANYGYTF.

In DNA, the CDR3 is TGTGCCAGCAGTTTAATCGGGGCTGGTGAGCAGTTCTTC. Translated, it gives CASSLIGAGEQFF. The rearrangement uses TRBV27 and TRBJ2-1; perhaps D is TRBD1 or TRBD2 (5 bases each). The V end was cut by 2 bases, the J end by 9 bases, with 11 bases between. This CDR3 is built from 13 residues. Germline CDR1 is MNHEY and CDR2 is SMNVEV (reference sequence).

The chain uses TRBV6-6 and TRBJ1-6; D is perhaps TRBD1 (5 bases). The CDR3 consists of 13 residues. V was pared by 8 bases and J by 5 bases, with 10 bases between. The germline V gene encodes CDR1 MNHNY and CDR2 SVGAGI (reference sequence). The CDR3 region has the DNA TGTGCCAGCCACGAGACAGATAATTCACCCCTCCACTTT. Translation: CASHETDNSPLHF.

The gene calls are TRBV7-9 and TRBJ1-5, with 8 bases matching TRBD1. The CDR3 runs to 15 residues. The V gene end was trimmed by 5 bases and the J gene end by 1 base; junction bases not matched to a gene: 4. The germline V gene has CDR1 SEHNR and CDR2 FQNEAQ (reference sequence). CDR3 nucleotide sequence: TGTGCCAGCAGCACGGACAGGGAGAGCAATCAGCCCCAGCATTTT. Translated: CASSTDRESNQPQHF.

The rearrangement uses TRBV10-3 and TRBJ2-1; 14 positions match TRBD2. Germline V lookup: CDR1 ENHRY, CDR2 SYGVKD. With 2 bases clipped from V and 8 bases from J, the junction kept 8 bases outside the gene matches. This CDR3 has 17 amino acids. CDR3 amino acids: CAISEETGTSGSDEQFF. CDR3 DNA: TGTGCCATCAGTGAGGAAACCGGGACTAGCGGGAGCGATGAGCAGTTCTTC.

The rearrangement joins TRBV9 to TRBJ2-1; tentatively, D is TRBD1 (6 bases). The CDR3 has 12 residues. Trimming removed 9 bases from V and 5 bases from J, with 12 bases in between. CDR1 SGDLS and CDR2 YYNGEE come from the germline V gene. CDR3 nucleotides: TGTGCCACCTCGGACAGAAACAATGAGCAGTTCTTC. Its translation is CATSDRNNEQFF.

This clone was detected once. The DNA for the CDR3 is TGTGCCAGCAGTTTATCGACGGCTAGCACAGATACGCAGTATTTT. This codes for CASSLSTASTDTQYF. V usage is TRBV27 and J usage is TRBJ2-3; D is ambiguous. The germline V and J ends were trimmed by 0 bases and 0 bases, with 7 bases remaining between them. CDR3 length: 15 residues. Germline assignment: CDR1 MNHEY and CDR2 SMNVEV (reference sequence).

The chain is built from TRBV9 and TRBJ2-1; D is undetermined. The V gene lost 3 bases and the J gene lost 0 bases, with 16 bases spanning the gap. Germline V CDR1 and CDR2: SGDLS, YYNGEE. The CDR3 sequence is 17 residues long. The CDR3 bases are TGTGCCAGCAGCGCCGCAACGGACGGAAGCTCCTACAATGAGCAGTTCTTC. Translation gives CASSAATDGSSYNEQFF.

The CDR3 region has the DNA TGTGCCAGCAGTTTGAAAGTGGGGGGTCATGAGCAGTTCTTC. Its protein is CASSLKVGGHEQFF. V and J are TRBV27 and TRBJ2-1, with a weak D call TRBD2 (6 bases). Per the germline V gene, CDR1 is MNHEY and CDR2 is SMNVEV (reference sequence). Trimming stripped 3 bases from V and 8 bases from J, with 14 bases between. CDR3 size: 14 residues.

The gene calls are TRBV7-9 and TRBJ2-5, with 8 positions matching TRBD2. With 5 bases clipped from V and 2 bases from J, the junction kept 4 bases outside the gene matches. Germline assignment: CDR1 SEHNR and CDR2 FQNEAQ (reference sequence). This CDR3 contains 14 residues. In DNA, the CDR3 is TGTGCCAGCAGCCTAACTAGCGGACAAGAGACCCAGTACTTC. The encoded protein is CASSLTSGQETQYF.

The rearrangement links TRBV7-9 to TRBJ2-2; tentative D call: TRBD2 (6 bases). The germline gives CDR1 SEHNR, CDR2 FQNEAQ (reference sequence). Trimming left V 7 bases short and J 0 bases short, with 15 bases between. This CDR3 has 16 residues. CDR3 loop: CASIAGGTSNTGELFF. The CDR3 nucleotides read TGTGCCAGCATCGCCGGCGGGACTTCGAACACCGGGGAGCTGTTTTTT.

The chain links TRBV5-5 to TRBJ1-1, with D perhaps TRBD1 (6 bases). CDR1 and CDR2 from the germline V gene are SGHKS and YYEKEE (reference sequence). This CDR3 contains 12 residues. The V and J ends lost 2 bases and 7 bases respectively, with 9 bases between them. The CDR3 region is CASSLTDSEAFF. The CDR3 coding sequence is TGTGCCAGCAGCTTAACGGACAGTGAAGCTTTCTTT.

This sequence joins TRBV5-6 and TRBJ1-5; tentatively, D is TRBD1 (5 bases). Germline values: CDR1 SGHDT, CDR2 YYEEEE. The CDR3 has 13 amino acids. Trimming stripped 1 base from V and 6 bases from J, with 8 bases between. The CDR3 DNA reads TGTGCCAGCAGCTTGCAGGGTGGTCAGCCCCAGCATTTT. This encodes CASSLQGGQPQHF.

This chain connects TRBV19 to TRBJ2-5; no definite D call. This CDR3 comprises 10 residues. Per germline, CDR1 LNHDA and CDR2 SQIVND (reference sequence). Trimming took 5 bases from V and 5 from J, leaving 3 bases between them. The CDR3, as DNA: TGTGCCAGTAGTGGGGAGACCCAGTACTTC. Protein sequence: CASSGETQYF.

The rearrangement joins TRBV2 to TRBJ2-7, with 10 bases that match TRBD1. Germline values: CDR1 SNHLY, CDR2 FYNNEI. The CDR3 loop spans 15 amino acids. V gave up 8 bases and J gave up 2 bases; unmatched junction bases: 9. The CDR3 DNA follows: TGTGCCAGCCGACACACCGGGACAGGGGCCTACGAGCAGTACTTC. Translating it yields CASRHTGTGAYEQYF.

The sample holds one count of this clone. Here the CDR3 reads CASSLEGGLADYNEQFF. Written as DNA, the CDR3 is TGTGCCAGCAGCTTAGAAGGAGGACTAGCAGACTACAATGAGCAGTTCTTC. This chain connects TRBV7-3 to TRBJ2-1, with 8 nucleotides matching TRBD2. CDR1 is SGHTA and CDR2 is FQGTGA in the germline V gene. V trimming: 2 bases; J trimming: 3 bases; junction bases outside the gene matches: 9. The CDR3 is 17 amino acids.

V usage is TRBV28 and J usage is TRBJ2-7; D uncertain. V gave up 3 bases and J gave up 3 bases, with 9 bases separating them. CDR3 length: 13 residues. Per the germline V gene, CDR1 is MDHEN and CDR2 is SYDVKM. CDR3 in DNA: TGTGCCAGCAGTTTGGCGCGAGACTACGAGCAGTACTTC. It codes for CASSLARDYEQYF. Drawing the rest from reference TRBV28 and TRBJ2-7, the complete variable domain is DVKVTQSSRYLVKRTGEKVFLECVQDMDHENMFWYRQDPGLGLRLIYFSYDVKMKEKGDIPEGYSVSREKKERFSLILESASTNQTSMYLCASSLARDYEQYFGPGTRLTVT.

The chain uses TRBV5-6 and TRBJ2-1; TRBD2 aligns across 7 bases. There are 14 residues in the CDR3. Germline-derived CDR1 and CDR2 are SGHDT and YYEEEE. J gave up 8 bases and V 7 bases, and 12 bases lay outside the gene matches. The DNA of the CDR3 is TGTGCCAGCCGCCGGTGGGGGGGAGGCGATGAGCAGTTCTTC. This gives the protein CASRRWGGGDEQFF.

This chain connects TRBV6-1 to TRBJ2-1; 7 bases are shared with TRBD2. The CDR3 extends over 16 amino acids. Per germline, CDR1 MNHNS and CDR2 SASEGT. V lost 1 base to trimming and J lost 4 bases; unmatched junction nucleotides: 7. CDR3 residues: CASSEGASGLYNEQFF. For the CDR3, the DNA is TGTGCCAGCAGTGAAGGGGCTAGCGGATTATACAATGAGCAGTTCTTC.

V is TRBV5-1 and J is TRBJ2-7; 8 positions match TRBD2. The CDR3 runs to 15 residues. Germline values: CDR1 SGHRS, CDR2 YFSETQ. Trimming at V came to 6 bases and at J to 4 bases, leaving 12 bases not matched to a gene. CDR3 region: CASTPTSAGGYEQYF. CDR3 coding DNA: TGCGCCAGCACCCCCACTTCCGCGGGAGGTTACGAGCAGTACTTC.